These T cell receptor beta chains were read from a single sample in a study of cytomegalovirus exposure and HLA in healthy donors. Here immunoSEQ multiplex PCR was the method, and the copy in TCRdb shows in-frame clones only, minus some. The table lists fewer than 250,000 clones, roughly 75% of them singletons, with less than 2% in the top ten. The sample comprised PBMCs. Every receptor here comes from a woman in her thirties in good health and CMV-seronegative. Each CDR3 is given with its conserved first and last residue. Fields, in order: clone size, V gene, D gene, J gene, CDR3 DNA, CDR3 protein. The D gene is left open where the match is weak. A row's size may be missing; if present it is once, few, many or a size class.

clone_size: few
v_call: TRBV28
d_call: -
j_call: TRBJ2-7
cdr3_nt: TGTGCCAGCAGCCTCGACAGGTCACTGTTTCCCTACGAGCAGTACTTC
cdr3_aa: CASSLDRSLFPYEQYF

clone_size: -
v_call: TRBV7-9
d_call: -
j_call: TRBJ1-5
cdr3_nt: TGTGCCATCTCGTCCCGAGGCGATCAGCCCCAGCATTTT
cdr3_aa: CAISSRGDQPQHF

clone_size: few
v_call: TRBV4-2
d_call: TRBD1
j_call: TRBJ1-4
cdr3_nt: TGTGCCAGCAGCTTGGGTCAGGGGGCCTTATTGCTGTTTTTT
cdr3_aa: CASSLGQGALLLFF

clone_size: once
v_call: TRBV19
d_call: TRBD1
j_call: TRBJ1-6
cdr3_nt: TGTGCCAGTAGTGAACAGGGGGCCGAGTCACCCCTCCACTTT
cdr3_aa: CASSEQGAESPLHF

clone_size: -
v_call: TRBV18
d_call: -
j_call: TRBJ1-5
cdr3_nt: TGTGCCAGCTCACCCCAGGGGTTCGGCAATCAGCCCCAGCATTTT
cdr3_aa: CASSPQGFGNQPQHF

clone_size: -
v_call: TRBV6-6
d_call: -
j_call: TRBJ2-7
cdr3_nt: TGTGCCAGCAACCGAGGTTCCCACGAGCAGTACTTC
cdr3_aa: CASNRGSHEQYF

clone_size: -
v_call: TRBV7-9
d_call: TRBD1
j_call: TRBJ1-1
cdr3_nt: TGTGCCAGCAGCGACCCGGGACAGGGTCGGACTGAAGCTTTCTTT
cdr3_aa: CASSDPGQGRTEAFF

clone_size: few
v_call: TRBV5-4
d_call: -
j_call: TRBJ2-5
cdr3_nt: TGTGCCAGCAGCTTGGGTCTAGCGGAGACCCAGTACTTC
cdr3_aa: CASSLGLAETQYF

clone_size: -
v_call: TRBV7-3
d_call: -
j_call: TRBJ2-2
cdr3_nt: TGTGCCAGCAGCTTAGGCGGGTTGGCGAACACCGGGGAGCTGTTTTTT
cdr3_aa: CASSLGGLANTGELFF

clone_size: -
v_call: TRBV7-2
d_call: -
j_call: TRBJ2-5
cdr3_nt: TGTGCCAGCAGCTTAGGAGGGAGAGAGACCCAGTACTTC
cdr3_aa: CASSLGGRETQYF

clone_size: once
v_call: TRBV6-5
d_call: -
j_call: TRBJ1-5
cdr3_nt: TGTGCCAGCAGTTACGCGACAGGTTATCAGCCCCAGCATTTT
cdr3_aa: CASSYATGYQPQHF

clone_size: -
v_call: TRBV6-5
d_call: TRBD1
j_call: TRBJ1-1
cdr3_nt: TGTGCCAGCAAACCGGGACAGAGGGAAACTGAAGCTTTCTTT
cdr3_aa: CASKPGQRETEAFF

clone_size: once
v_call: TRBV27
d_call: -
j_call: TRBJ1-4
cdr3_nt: TGTGCCAGCAGAACGTACAGGATGACTAATGAAAAACTGTTTTTT
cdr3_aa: CASRTYRMTNEKLFF

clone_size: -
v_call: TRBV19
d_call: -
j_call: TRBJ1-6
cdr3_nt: TGTGCCAGTAGTATGGTGAGGGAATCACCCCTCCACTTT
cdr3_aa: CASSMVRESPLHF

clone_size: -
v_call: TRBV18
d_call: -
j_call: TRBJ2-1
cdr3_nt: TGTGCCAGCTCACCACAGAGAGACAGTGCCCTACCTCAGTTCTTC
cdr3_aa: CASSPQRDSALPQFF

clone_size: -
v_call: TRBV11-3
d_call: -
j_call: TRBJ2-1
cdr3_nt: TGTGCCAGCAGCTTAGACAGCAATGAGCAGTTCTTC
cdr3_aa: CASSLDSNEQFF

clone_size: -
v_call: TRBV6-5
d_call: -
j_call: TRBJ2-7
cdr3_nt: TGTGCCAGCAGTTGGGCCGGAACCTACGAGCAGTACTTC
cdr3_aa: CASSWAGTYEQYF

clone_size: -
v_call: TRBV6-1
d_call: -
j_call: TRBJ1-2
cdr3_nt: TGTGCCAGCAGTGAGTACTACGGCTACACCTTC
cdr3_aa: CASSEYYGYTF

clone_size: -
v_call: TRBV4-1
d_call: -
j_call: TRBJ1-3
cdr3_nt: TGCGCCAGCCGCGCGGGACTGTCCCCTGGAAACACCATATATTTT
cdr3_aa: CASRAGLSPGNTIYF

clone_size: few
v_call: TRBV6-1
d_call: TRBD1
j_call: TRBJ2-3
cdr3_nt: TGTGCCAGCAGTGACGGGACAGGGGGCACAGATACGCAGTATTTT
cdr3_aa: CASSDGTGGTDTQYF

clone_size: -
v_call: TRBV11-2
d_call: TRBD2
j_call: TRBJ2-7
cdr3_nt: TGTGCCAGCAGCTCCCGGGGACTAGCGGGAGCTCTCGAGCAGTACTTC
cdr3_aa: CASSSRGLAGALEQYF

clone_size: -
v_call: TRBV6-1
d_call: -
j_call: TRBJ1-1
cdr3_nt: TGTGCCAGCATCATCCTAGGGGATAACACTGAAGCTTTCTTT
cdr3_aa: CASIILGDNTEAFF

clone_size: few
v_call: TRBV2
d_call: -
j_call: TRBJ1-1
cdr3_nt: TGTGCCAGCAGTGATCAAGAGTACACTGAAGCTTTCTTT
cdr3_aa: CASSDQEYTEAFF

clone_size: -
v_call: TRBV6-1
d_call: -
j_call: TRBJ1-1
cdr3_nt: TGTGCCAGCAGTTCTATCCATGGAGCTTTCTTT
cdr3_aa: CASSSIHGAFF

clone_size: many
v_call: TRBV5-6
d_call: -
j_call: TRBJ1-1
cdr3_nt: TGTGCCAGCAGCTTAAGAGAAGATGAAGCTTTCTTT
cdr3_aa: CASSLREDEAFF

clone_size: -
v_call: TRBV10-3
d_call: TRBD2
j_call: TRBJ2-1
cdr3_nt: TGTGCCATCAGTGGGACTAGCGGGGGGGATGAGTCCTACAATGAGCAGTTCTTC
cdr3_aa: CAISGTSGGDESYNEQFF

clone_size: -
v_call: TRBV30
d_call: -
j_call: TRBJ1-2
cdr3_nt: TGTGCCTGGGATGCCGGTGGCTACACCTTC
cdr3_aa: CAWDAGGYTF

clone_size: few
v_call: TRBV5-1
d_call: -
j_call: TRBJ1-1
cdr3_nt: TGCGCCAGCAGCCCGAGGGGACAATTGAACACTGAAGCTTTCTTT
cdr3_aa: CASSPRGQLNTEAFF

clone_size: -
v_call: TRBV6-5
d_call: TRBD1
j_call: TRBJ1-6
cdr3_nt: TGTGCCAGCAGTCCGGGACAGAGTAATTCACCCCTCCACTTT
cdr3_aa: CASSPGQSNSPLHF

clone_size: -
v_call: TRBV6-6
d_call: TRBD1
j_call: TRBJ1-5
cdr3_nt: TGTGCCAGCAGTTACCGGGACAGGGATCAGCCCCAGCATTTT
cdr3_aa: CASSYRDRDQPQHF

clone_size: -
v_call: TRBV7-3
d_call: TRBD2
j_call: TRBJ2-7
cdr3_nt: TGTGCCAGCAGCTTGGCGGGGGGAGTTGACGAGCAGTACTTC
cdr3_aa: CASSLAGGVDEQYF

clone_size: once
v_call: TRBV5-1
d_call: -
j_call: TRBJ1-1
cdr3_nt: TGCGCCAGCAGCCCCCACACCATGAACACTGAAGCTTTCTTT
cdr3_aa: CASSPHTMNTEAFF

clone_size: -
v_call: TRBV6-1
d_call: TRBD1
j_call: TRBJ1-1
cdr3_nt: TGTGCCAGCAGAAACAGGGGGCAGGGCACTGAAGCTTTCTTT
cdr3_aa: CASRNRGQGTEAFF

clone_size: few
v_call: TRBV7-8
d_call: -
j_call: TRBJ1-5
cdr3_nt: TGTGCCAGCAGCTCGGACACCGTCGGAAATCAGCCCCAGCATTTT
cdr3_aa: CASSSDTVGNQPQHF

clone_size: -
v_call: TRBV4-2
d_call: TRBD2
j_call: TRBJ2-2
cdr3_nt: TGTGCCAGCAGCCAAGATCTTAGGGCGGGAGACACCGGGGAGCTGTTTTTT
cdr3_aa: CASSQDLRAGDTGELFF

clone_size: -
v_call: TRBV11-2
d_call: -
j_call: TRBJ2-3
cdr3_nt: TGTGCCAGCAGCTTAGCATTTGGCGGGGACACAGATACGCAGTATTTT
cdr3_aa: CASSLAFGGDTDTQYF

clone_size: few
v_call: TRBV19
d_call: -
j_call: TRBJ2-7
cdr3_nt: TGTGCCAGTAGTCCAGGACTGAACTACGAGCAGTACTTC
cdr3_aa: CASSPGLNYEQYF

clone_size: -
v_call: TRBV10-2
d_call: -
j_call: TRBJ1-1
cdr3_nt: TGCGCCAGCACTCTTCAGGAGAACACTGAAGCTTTCTTT
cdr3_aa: CASTLQENTEAFF

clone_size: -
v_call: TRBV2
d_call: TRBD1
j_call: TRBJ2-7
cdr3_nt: TGTGCCAGCAGACTATGGACAGGAGAGCGCTACGAGCAGTACTTC
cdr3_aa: CASRLWTGERYEQYF

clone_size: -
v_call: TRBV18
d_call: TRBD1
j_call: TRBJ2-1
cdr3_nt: TGTGCCAGCTCACGGGACAGTAATGAGCAGTTCTTC
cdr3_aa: CASSRDSNEQFF

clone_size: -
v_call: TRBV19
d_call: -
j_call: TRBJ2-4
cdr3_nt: TGTGCCAGTAGTAGCCCCCGGACAAGCAAAAACATTCAGTACTTC
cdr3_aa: CASSSPRTSKNIQYF

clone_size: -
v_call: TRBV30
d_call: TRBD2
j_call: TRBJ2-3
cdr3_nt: TGTGCCTGTCCCAGACTAGCGGGAATCACAGATACGCAGTATTTT
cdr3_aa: CACPRLAGITDTQYF

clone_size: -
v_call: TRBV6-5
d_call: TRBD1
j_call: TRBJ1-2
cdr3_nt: TGTGCCAGCAGTCCGACGGGGACAGGGGGACATGGCTACACCTTC
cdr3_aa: CASSPTGTGGHGYTF

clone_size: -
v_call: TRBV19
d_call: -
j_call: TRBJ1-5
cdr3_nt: TGTGCCAGTAGTATAATGGGACACGTCGATCAGCCCCAGCATTTT
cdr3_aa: CASSIMGHVDQPQHF

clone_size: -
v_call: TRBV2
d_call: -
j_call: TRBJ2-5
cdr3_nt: TGTGCCAGCAGCGACCTGGGGGGAGAAGAGACCCAGTACTTC
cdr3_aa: CASSDLGGEETQYF

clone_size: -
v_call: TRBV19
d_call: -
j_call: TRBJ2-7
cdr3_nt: TGTGCCAGTAGTATAGATCTGGGCGGGGGCCCCCTGTGGGACGAGCAGTACTTC
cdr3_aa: CASSIDLGGGPLWDEQYF

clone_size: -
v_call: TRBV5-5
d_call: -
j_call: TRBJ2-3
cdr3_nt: TGTGCCAGCAGCTTATTTTCTATCCGCACAGATACGCAGTATTTT
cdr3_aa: CASSLFSIRTDTQYF

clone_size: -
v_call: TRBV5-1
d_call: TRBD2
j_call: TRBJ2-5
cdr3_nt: TGCGCCAGCAGCTACTCGAAGGGCGGGGGCCAAGAGACCCAGTACTTC
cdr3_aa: CASSYSKGGGQETQYF

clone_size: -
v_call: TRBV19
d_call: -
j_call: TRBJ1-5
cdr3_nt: TGTGCCAGTAGGGGTGGGACAAATCAGCCCCAGCATTTT
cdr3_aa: CASRGGTNQPQHF

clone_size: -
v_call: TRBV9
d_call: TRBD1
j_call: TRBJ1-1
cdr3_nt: TGTGCCAGCAGCCCCCGGCCGCTGGGCCGGACAGGGCAGAACACTGAAGCTTTCTTT
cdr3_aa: CASSPRPLGRTGQNTEAFF

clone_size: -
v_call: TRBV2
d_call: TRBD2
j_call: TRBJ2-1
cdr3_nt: TGTGCCAGCAAATCCCAGCGGGGGGGCTCCTACAATGAGCAGTTCTTC
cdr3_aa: CASKSQRGGSYNEQFF

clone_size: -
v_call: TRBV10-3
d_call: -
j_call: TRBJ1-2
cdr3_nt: TGTGCCATCAGTGAGTCGGGACACGCGCGGGTCGACACTGGGCTCAACTATGGCTACACCTTC
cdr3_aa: CAISESGHARVDTGLNYGYTF